This record looks at one TCR beta chain sequence and its context. Its antigen is not known. Looked up from germline, CDR1 is SGHNT and CDR2 is YYREEE (reference sequence). Trimming took off 4 bases at V and 4 bases at J, with 4 bases between the two ends. The CDR3 consists of 11 residues. Each of the donors was a healthy bone marrow donor. The data originate from a study of cytomegalovirus exposure and HLA in healthy donors. General observations from the study: High specificity and sensitivity for cytomegalovirus status were reported for the classifier. The Asian-associated ancestry cluster reportedly had fewer N-insertions than the roughly 670-donor mean in a later analysis.

In the PCR, 60 Vbeta and 13 Jbeta primers were used. Libraries were prepared by immunoSEQ multiplex PCR; TCRdb keeps only in-frame clonotypes and omits some of them. Counted here are about 200,000 clones, around 88% occurring once; the ten biggest clones make up around 0.31%. The chain combines TRBV5-4 with TRBJ2-3; the D is unclear. The receptor was derived from a woman in her twenties or thirties in good health and CMV-seronegative. The specimen was PBMCs. The CDR3 bases are TGTGCCAGCAGCGTAGCAGATACGCAGTATTTT. It codes for CASSVADTQYF.